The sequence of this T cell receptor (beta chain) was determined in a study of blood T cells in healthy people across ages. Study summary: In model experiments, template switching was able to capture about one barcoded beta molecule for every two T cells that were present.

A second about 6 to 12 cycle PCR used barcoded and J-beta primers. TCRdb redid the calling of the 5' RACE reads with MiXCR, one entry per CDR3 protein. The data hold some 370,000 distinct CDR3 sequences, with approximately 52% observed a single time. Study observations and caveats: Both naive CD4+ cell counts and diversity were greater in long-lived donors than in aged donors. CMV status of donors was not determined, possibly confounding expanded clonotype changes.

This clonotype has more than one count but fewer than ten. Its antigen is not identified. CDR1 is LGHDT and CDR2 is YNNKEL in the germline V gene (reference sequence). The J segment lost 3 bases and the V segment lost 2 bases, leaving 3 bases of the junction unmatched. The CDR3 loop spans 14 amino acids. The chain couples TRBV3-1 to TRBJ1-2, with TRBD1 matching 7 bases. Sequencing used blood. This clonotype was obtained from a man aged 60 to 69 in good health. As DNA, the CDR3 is TGTGCCAGCAGCCAAAACAGGGGTGACTATGGCTACACCTTC. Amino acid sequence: CASSQNRGDYGYTF.